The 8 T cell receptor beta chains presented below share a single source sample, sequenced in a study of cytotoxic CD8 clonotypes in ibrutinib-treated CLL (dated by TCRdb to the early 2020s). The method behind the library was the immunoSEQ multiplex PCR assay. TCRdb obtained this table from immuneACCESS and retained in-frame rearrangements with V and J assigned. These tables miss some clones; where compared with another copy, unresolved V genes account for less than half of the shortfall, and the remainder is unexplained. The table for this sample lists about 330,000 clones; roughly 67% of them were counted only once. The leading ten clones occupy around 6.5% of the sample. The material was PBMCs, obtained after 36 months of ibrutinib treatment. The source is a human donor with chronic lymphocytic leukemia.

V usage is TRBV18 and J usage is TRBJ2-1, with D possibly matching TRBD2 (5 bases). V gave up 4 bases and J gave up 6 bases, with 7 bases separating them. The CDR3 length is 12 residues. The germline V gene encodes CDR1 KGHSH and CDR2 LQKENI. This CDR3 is CASSLRGNEQFF. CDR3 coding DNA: TGTGCCAGCTCACTACGGGGCAATGAGCAGTTCTTC.

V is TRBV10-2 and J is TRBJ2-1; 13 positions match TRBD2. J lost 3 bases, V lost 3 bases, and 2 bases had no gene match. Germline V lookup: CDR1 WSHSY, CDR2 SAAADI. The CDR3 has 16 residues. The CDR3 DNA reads TGCGCCAGCAGTGAACTAGCGGGGGGGATCTACAATGAGCAGTTCTTC. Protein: CASSELAGGIYNEQFF.

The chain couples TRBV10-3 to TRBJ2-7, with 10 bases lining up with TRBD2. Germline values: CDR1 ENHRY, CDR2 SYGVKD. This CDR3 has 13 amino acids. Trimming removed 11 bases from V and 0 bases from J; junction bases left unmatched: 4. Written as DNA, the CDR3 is TGTGCCCTCTGGACTAGCGGCTCCTACGAGCAGTACTTC. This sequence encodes CALWTSGSYEQYF.

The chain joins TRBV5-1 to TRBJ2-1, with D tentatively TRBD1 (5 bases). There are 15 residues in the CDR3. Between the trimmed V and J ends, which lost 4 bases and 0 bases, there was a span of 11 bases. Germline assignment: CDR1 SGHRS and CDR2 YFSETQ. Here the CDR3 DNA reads TGCGCCAGCAGCCATCCCAGGGACTCCTACAATGAGCAGTTCTTC. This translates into CASSHPRDSYNEQFF. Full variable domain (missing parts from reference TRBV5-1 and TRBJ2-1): KAGVTQTPRYLIKTRGQQVTLSCSPISGHRSVSWYQQTPGQGLQFLFEYFSETQRNKGNFPGRFSGRQFSNSRSEMNVSTLELGDSALYLCASSHPRDSYNEQFFGPGTRLTVL.

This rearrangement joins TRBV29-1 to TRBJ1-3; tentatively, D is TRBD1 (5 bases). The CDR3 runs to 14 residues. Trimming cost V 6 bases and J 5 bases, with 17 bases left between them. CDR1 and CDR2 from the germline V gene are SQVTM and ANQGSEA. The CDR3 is CSVRRRGNRNTIYF. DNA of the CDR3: TGCAGCGTAAGAAGGAGGGGAAATAGAAACACCATATATTTT.

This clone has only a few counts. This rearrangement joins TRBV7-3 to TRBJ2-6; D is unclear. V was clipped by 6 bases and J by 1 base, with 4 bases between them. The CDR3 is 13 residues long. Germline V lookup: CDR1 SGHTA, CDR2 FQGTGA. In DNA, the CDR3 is TGTGCCAGCAGACCATCTGGGGCCAACGTCCTGACTTTC. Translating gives CASRPSGANVLTF.

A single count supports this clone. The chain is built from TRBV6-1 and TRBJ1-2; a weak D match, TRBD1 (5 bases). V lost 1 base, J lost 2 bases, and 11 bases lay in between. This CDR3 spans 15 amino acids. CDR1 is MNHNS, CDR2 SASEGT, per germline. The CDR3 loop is CASSEVPRGNYGYTF. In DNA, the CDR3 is TGTGCCAGCAGTGAAGTCCCCCGGGGCAACTATGGCTACACCTTC.

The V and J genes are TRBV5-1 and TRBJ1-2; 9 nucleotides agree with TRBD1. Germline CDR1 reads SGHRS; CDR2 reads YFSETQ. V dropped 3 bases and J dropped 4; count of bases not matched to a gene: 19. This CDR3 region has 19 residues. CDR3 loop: CASSSVPGQGARRPYGYTF. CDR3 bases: TGCGCCAGCAGCTCGGTGCCGGGACAGGGCGCCCGCAGACCCTATGGCTACACCTTC.